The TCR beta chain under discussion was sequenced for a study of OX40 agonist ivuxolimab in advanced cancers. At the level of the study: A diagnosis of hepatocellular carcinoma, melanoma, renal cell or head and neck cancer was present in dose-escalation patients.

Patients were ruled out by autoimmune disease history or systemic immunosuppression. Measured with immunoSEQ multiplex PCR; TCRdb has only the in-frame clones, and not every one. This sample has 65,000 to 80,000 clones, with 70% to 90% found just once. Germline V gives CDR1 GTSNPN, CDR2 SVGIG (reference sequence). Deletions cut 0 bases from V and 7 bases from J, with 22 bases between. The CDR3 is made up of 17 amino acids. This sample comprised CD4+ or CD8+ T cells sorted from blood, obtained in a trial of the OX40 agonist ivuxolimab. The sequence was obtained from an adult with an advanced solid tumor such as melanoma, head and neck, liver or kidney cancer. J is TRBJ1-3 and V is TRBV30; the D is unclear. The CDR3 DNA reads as TGTGCCTGGAGTGTATCGGCAGGCCTAACTCTGGGGAACACCATATATTTT. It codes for CAWSVSAGLTLGNTIYF.